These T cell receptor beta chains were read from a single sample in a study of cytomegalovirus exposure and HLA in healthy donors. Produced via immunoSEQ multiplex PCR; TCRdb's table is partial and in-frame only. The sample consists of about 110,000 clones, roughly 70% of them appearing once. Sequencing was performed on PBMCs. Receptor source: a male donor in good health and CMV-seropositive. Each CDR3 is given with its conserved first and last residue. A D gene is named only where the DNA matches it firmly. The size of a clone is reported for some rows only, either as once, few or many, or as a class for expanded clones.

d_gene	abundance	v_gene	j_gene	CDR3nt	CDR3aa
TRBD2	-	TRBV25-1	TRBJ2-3	TGTGCCAGCAGTGAAGCGGGGGGTGGAGATACGCAGTATTTT	CASSEAGGGDTQYF
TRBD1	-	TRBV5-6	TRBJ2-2	TGTGCCAGCAGCTTGTGGGACAGAGCGAACACCGGGGAGCTGTTTTTT	CASSLWDRANTGELFF
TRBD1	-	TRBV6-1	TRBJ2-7	TGTGCCGTAGTCCCCGGGCAGGGGGAACACGAGCAGTACTTC	CAVVPGQGEHEQYF
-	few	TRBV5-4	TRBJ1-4	TGTGCCAGCAGGCTTTCGGGGGCAACTAATGAAAAACTGTTTTTT	CASRLSGATNEKLFF
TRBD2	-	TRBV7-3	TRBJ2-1	TGTGCCAGCAGCTTATTTGGGACTAGCGGGTACAATGAGCAGTTCTTC	CASSLFGTSGYNEQFF
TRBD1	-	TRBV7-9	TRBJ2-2	TGTGCCAGCAGCTTAGAGGACAGGGTGCACACCGGGGAGCTGTTTTTT	CASSLEDRVHTGELFF
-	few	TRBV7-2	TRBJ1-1	TGTGCCAGCAGCCCTCAGGTCGCTGAAGCTTTCTTT	CASSPQVAEAFF
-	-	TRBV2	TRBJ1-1	TGTGCCAGCAGTCGAAACAGGGCTGGCACTGAAGCTTTCTTT	CASSRNRAGTEAFF
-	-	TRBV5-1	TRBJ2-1	TGCGCCAGCAGCTTGGACCCCGACAGACTCTCAGGCGATGAGCAGTTCTTC	CASSLDPDRLSGDEQFF
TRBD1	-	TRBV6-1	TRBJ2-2	TGTGCCAGCAGTGAAAGCCCTAAAGCCCTAAAGCCGACAGGGTCCCCGGGGGAGCTGTTTTTT	CASSESPKALKPTGSPGELFF
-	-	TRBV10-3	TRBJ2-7	TGTGCCATCAGCCGGGACTTCTCCGAGGAGCAGTACTTC	CAISRDFSEEQYF
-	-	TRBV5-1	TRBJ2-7	TGCGCCAGCAGCGCGGGACGCCTCCTCTCCTACGAGCAGTACTTC	CASSAGRLLSYEQYF
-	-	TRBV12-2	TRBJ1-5	TGTGCAAGTCGCTTAGTACGAGTAGGGGGGGGACAGCCCCAGCATTTT	CASRLVRVGGGQPQHF
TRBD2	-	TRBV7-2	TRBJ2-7	TGTGCCAGCAGCTTAATCCCGGGAGGCTACGAGCAGTACTTC	CASSLIPGGYEQYF
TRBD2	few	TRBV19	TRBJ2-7	TGTGCCACCCGTGGACTAGACGGGGTGGTGGGCGAGCAGTACTTC	CATRGLDGVVGEQYF
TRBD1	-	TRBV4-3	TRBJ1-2	TGCGCCAGCAGCCAAGGGATGACAGGGGGCTATGGCTACACCTTC	CASSQGMTGGYGYTF
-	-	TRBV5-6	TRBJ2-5	TGTGCCAGCAGCTTGGGGTATCAGGGTGCCCAGTACTTC	CASSLGYQGAQYF
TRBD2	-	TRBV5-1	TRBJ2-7	TGCGCCAGCAGCCTCGACGCCGGACGCGGGGGCTACGAGCAGTACTTC	CASSLDAGRGGYEQYF
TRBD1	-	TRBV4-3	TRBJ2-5	TGCGCCAGCAGCCACTTTTTGACAGGGGGCCGGGAGACCCAGTACTTC	CASSHFLTGGRETQYF
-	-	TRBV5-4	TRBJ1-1	TGTGCCAGCAGCCCAGGTGGGGCTCAGGAGAGCACTGAAGCTTTCTTT	CASSPGGAQESTEAFF
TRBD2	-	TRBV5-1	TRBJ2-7	TGCGCCAGCAGCCCACTAGTACTGGCGGGGACTAGGAAGCAGTACTTC	CASSPLVLAGTRKQYF